This record covers a single TCR beta chain. The entry originates in a study of blood T cell repertoires in COVID-19. Overall study: Donors in the United States, Italy and Spain gave samples during acute or convalescent COVID-19. PBMCs, B-cell-depleted T cells, or T cells were the source of the cDNA or gDNA that made up the material.

As originally analysed: Researchers report that nucleated cell counts were estimated from reference gene primer amplification. Sequencing used immunoSEQ multiplex PCR; TCRdb keeps in-frame clones, though not all of them. V, J and clone size were drawn from that table, and D and trimming were deduced from the DNA. The data hold about 93,000 clones, with about 88% observed a single time. CDR1 is MNHEY and CDR2 is SVGAGI in the germline V gene. The CDR3 spans 13 residues. V was trimmed by 0 bases and J by 15 bases, leaving 15 bases between them. The source material was peripheral blood. The chain uses TRBV6-5 and TRBJ2-1; maybe TRBD2 (5 bases). The TCR sequence derives from a woman older than 75 with acute or convalescent COVID-19. The CDR3 DNA is TGTGCCAGCAGTTACTCGCACACGGGATGGCGGTTCTTC. The encoded protein is CASSYSHTGWRFF.